Listed below are T cell receptor beta chains from one sample, sequenced in a study of shared clonotypes between healthy human individuals. Libraries were prepared by immunoSEQ multiplex PCR; TCRdb keeps only in-frame clonotypes and omits some of them. The profile shows under 85,000 clones, under 65% of them singletons. Sequencing was performed on memory CD8+ T cells sorted from blood. The receptors here all came from a man under 40 in good health. Both conserved end residues are part of each CDR3. D genes are given only for firm matches. Size is stated for part of the rows, as once, few or many counts, or as a class when the clone is expanded.

clone_size: many
d_call: -
v_call: TRBV18
j_call: TRBJ1-2
cdr3_aa: CASSPPTESYGYTF
cdr3_nt: TGTGCCAGCTCACCACCCACAGAGTCCTATGGCTACACCTTC

clone_size: few
d_call: TRBD1
v_call: TRBV15
j_call: TRBJ2-2
cdr3_aa: CATSRDSDRGTGELFF
cdr3_nt: TGTGCCACCAGCAGAGATTCTGACAGGGGCACCGGGGAGCTGTTTTTT

clone_size: -
d_call: -
v_call: TRBV5-4
j_call: TRBJ2-1
cdr3_aa: CASSLRMSEQFF
cdr3_nt: TGTGCCAGCAGCTTGCGTATGAGTGAGCAGTTCTTC

clone_size: -
d_call: -
v_call: TRBV7-6
j_call: TRBJ2-5
cdr3_aa: CASSPYQETQYF
cdr3_nt: TGTGCCAGCAGCCCGTACCAAGAGACCCAGTACTTC

clone_size: -
d_call: -
v_call: TRBV27
j_call: TRBJ2-7
cdr3_aa: CASSPLNSRGFYEQYF
cdr3_nt: TGTGCCAGCAGTCCCCTGAACTCCAGGGGATTCTACGAGCAGTACTTC

clone_size: -
d_call: -
v_call: TRBV7-8
j_call: TRBJ1-1
cdr3_aa: CASSLISGGAWLAFF
cdr3_nt: TGTGCCAGCAGCTTGATTTCGGGGGGCGCGTGGCTCGCTTTCTTT

clone_size: many
d_call: -
v_call: TRBV6-4
j_call: TRBJ2-1
cdr3_aa: CASSDSSNMEQFF
cdr3_nt: TGTGCCAGCAGTGACTCGTCTAATATGGAGCAGTTCTTC

clone_size: -
d_call: TRBD2
v_call: TRBV13
j_call: TRBJ2-1
cdr3_aa: CASSLRTGGLGEQFF
cdr3_nt: TGTGCCAGCAGCTTAAGAACGGGAGGGCTAGGTGAGCAGTTCTTC

clone_size: -
d_call: -
v_call: TRBV5-1
j_call: TRBJ2-7
cdr3_aa: CASSLDAAYEQYF
cdr3_nt: TGCGCCAGCAGCTTGGATGCGGCCTACGAGCAGTACTTC

clone_size: -
d_call: TRBD2
v_call: TRBV27
j_call: TRBJ2-7
cdr3_aa: CASSFGLAGYEQYF
cdr3_nt: TGTGCCAGCAGTTTCGGACTAGCGGGCTACGAGCAGTACTTC

clone_size: -
d_call: -
v_call: TRBV6-6
j_call: TRBJ2-7
cdr3_aa: CASSYRGSETEQYF
cdr3_nt: TGTGCCAGCAGTTACCGAGGATCCGAAACCGAGCAGTACTTC

clone_size: -
d_call: -
v_call: TRBV19
j_call: TRBJ1-2
cdr3_aa: CASSIDSYDYTF
cdr3_nt: TGTGCCAGTAGTATAGATAGCTATGACTACACCTTC

clone_size: many
d_call: TRBD2
v_call: TRBV6-4
j_call: TRBJ2-3
cdr3_aa: CASSDSAGGPTDTQYF
cdr3_nt: TGTGCCAGCAGTGACTCTGCGGGAGGGCCGACAGATACGCAGTATTTT

clone_size: few
d_call: TRBD1
v_call: TRBV4-1
j_call: TRBJ1-2
cdr3_aa: CASSPRDSGGYGYTF
cdr3_nt: TGCGCCAGCAGCCCCCGGGACAGTGGCGGGTATGGCTACACCTTC

clone_size: few
d_call: -
v_call: TRBV11-2
j_call: TRBJ2-2
cdr3_aa: CASSLGWPGELFF
cdr3_nt: TGTGCCAGCAGCTTAGGATGGCCCGGGGAGCTGTTTTTT

clone_size: -
d_call: -
v_call: TRBV29-1
j_call: TRBJ2-3
cdr3_aa: CSVEKGPEAQYF
cdr3_nt: TGCAGCGTTGAAAAGGGACCTGAGGCGCAGTATTTT

clone_size: many
d_call: TRBD2
v_call: TRBV27
j_call: TRBJ2-1
cdr3_aa: CASRIAGFVNEQFF
cdr3_nt: TGTGCCAGTAGAATAGCGGGATTCGTCAATGAGCAGTTCTTC

clone_size: -
d_call: -
v_call: TRBV7-9
j_call: TRBJ2-5
cdr3_aa: CASSAADRQETQYF
cdr3_nt: TGTGCCAGCAGCGCGGCCGACAGACAAGAGACCCAGTACTTC

clone_size: many
d_call: -
v_call: TRBV15
j_call: TRBJ2-1
cdr3_aa: CATSEGASGNEQFF
cdr3_nt: TGTGCCACCAGTGAAGGGGCGTCGGGGAATGAGCAGTTCTTC

clone_size: few
d_call: -
v_call: TRBV4-1
j_call: TRBJ2-3
cdr3_aa: CASSDRTDTQYF
cdr3_nt: TGCGCCAGCAGCGACCGCACAGATACGCAGTATTTT

clone_size: -
d_call: TRBD2
v_call: TRBV19
j_call: TRBJ2-7
cdr3_aa: CASSGSLADPYEQYF
cdr3_nt: TGTGCCAGTAGCGGAAGCCTAGCGGATCCCTACGAGCAGTACTTC

clone_size: -
d_call: TRBD1
v_call: TRBV5-1
j_call: TRBJ2-1
cdr3_aa: CASSYRQGVYNEQFF
cdr3_nt: TGCGCCAGCAGCTACCGACAGGGGGTCTACAATGAGCAGTTCTTC

clone_size: -
d_call: TRBD2
v_call: TRBV7-6
j_call: TRBJ2-1
cdr3_aa: CASSLALAGGIRNEQFF
cdr3_nt: TGTGCCAGCAGCTTAGCCCTAGCGGGAGGGATAAGAAATGAGCAGTTCTTC

clone_size: -
d_call: -
v_call: TRBV6-5
j_call: TRBJ2-1
cdr3_aa: CASKSDAGVQFF
cdr3_nt: TGTGCCAGCAAATCTGACGCCGGGGTGCAGTTCTTC